The rows below give T cell receptor beta chains drawn from one sample of a study of T cell repertoires in cytomegalovirus infection. TCRdb re-called the reads with MiXCR, one entry per CDR3 protein. The sample gives roughly 860,000 distinct CDR3 sequences, around a third of which show up once; roughly 12% is in the top ten. These TCRs are of unknown antigen specificity. This specimen consisted of cultured CD8+ T cells from PBMCs, obtained from culture after CMV antigen stimulation. These receptor sequences come from a human donor in good health (CMV status not recorded). Some clones in this sample may be carry-over from other donors' samples. The CDR3 runs from the conserved cysteine through the conserved F or W. The D gene is left open where the match is weak. A row's size may be missing; if present it is once, few, many or a size class.

TRBV28	NA	few	TRBJ2-5	CASSSADRLGTQYF	TGTGCCAGCAGTTCAGCAGACAGGTTGGGAACCCAGTACTTC
TRBV19	NA	NA	TRBJ2-1	CASSITPLNEQFF	TGTGCCAGTAGTATAACCCCCCTAAATGAGCAGTTCTTC
TRBV15	NA	NA	TRBJ2-6	CATSRDSVANVLTF	TGTGCCACCAGCAGAGATTCTGTGGCCAACGTCCTGACTTTC
TRBV4-3	NA	NA	TRBJ1-2	CASSQDHNYGYTF	TGCGCCAGCAGCCAAGATCATAACTATGGCTACACCTTC
TRBV6-2/TRBV6-3	NA	few	TRBJ1-5	CASKGGMENGQPQHF	TGTGCCAGCAAGGGAGGGATGGAGAACGGTCAGCCCCAGCATTTT
TRBV27	TRBD1	few	TRBJ1-2	CASSLTPGQAFGYTF	TGTGCCAGCAGTTTGACCCCTGGACAGGCCTTTGGCTACACCTTC
TRBV7-2	NA	NA	TRBJ2-3	CASRYPRGDTRGDTQYF	TGTGCCAGCAGATACCCGAGGGGGGACACTCGGGGAGATACGCAGTATTTT
TRBV12-3/TRBV12-4	NA	few	TRBJ2-5	CASSMGRTQYF	TGTGCCAGCAGTATGGGAAGGACCCAGTACTTC
TRBV10-3	TRBD2	many	TRBJ2-1	CAISEFVLAGGVDEQFF	TGTGCCATCAGTGAGTTTGTCCTAGCGGGGGGAGTCGATGAGCAGTTCTTC
TRBV6-5	NA	NA	TRBJ2-1	CASRPWAGGLVNNEQFF	TGTGCCAGCAGACCCTGGGCTGGCGGACTGGTCAACAATGAGCAGTTCTTC
TRBV19	NA	NA	TRBJ1-2	CASTEQVNYGYTF	TGTGCCAGTACGGAACAAGTTAACTATGGCTACACCTTC
TRBV12-3/TRBV12-4	NA	NA	TRBJ1-1	CASSLSPLNTEAFF	TGTGCCAGCAGTTTAAGTCCGCTGAACACTGAAGCTTTCTTT
TRBV12-3/TRBV12-4	TRBD1	few	TRBJ1-4	CASSPPTGDPEKLFF	TGTGCCAGCAGCCCCCCTACAGGGGACCCTGAAAAACTGTTTTTT
TRBV5-4	NA	NA	TRBJ1-1	CASSPEANTEAFF	TGTGCCAGCAGCCCGGAAGCGAACACTGAAGCTTTCTTT
TRBV7-2	NA	many	TRBJ2-3	CASSLGLRQHTDTQYF	TGTGCCAGCAGCCTAGGCCTGAGACAGCACACAGATACGCAGTATTTT
TRBV4-2	TRBD1	NA	TRBJ1-2	CASSQDGTGVYGYTF	TGTGCCAGCAGCCAAGATGGGACAGGGGTTTATGGCTACACCTTC
TRBV19	TRBD2	NA	TRBJ2-7	CASSPLTSVSSYEQYF	TGTGCCAGTAGTCCCCTGACTAGCGTGAGCTCCTACGAGCAGTACTTC
TRBV7-2	TRBD1	NA	TRBJ1-1	CASSFAGTGGVTEAFF	TGTGCCAGCAGCTTCGCCGGGACAGGGGGCGTGACTGAAGCTTTCTTT
TRBV7-6	TRBD2	many	TRBJ2-1	CASSLELASGNEQFF	TGTGCCAGCAGCTTAGAACTAGCGTCGGGCAATGAGCAGTTCTTC
TRBV4-1	NA	few	TRBJ1-2	CASSQEETLIDYGYTF	TGCGCCAGCAGCCAAGAAGAAACTTTAATTGACTATGGCTACACCTTC
TRBV15	NA	NA	TRBJ1-4	CATSRLGIKGEKLFF	TGTGCCACCAGCAGACTGGGGATAAAGGGTGAAAAACTGTTTTTT
TRBV10-2	TRBD1	NA	TRBJ1-4	CASSRDRPNEKLFF	TGCGCCAGCTCCCGGGACAGACCTAATGAAAAACTGTTTTTT
TRBV7-8	NA	many	TRBJ1-5	CASSIQGSNQPQHF	TGTGCCAGCAGCATTCAGGGAAGCAATCAGCCCCAGCATTTT
TRBV10-3	TRBD2	few	TRBJ2-1	CALRTSGINEQFF	TGTGCCCTCCGGACTAGCGGGATCAATGAGCAGTTCTTC